A selection of T cell receptor beta chains follows, all from one sample in a study of blood T cell repertoires in COVID-19. Using immunoSEQ multiplex PCR, the repertoire was profiled, and TCRdb retains in-frame clones only, with some absent. The sample records 100,000 to 150,000 clones, about 85% being singletons. The sample was peripheral blood. Receptor source: a woman at least 80 years old with acute or convalescent COVID-19. The CDR3 runs from the conserved cysteine through the conserved F or W. D genes are given only for firm matches. Some rows have no size entry. The others give once, few or many, or a class for an expanded clone.

V gene	clone size	J gene	D gene	CDR3 DNA	CDR3 protein
TRBV7-2	-	TRBJ1-2	-	TGTGCCAGCAGCTTAGCTCGGGGGGAGCGGGTTGGCTACACCTTC	CASSLARGERVGYTF
TRBV11-1	-	TRBJ1-1	-	TGTGCCAGCAGAGCCAATCCTAGGACTGAAGCTTTCTTT	CASRANPRTEAFF
TRBV5-1	-	TRBJ1-1	-	TGCGCCAGCAGCTTAGTGGTGGGGGGCACTGAAGCTTTCTTT	CASSLVVGGTEAFF
TRBV6-5	-	TRBJ1-1	-	TGTGCCAGCAGGCCCGGGGTTGGCACTGAAGCTTTCTTT	CASRPGVGTEAFF
TRBV9	-	TRBJ2-1	TRBD1	TGTGCCAGCAGCGTAGTGGGGGACAGCTCCTACAATGAGCAGTTCTTC	CASSVVGDSSYNEQFF
TRBV6-2/TRBV6-3	-	TRBJ2-1	-	TGTGCCAGCAGCCAACCACAGCGGGCCCCTTACAATGAGCAGTTCTTC	CASSQPQRAPYNEQFF
TRBV7-8	few	TRBJ1-2	-	TGTGCCAGCAGCTTGAGGCAAGGTTCTCTCAACTATGGCTACACCTTC	CASSLRQGSLNYGYTF
TRBV10-3	-	TRBJ1-3	-	TGTGCCATCAGCGGTCAGGGGCCCGGAAACACCATATATTTT	CAISGQGPGNTIYF
TRBV5-1	once	TRBJ1-1	-	TGCGCCAGCAGCCCCCAAGAGGGCTGGAACACTGAAGCTTTCTTT	CASSPQEGWNTEAFF
TRBV2	-	TRBJ2-4	-	TGTGCCAGCAGTGCGGACAGAATTCAGTACTTC	CASSADRIQYF
TRBV12-5	-	TRBJ1-2	-	TGTGCTAGTGAAACCCCTACAGGGATGGGAGGCTACACCTTC	CASETPTGMGGYTF
TRBV2	-	TRBJ1-5	TRBD1	TGTGCCAGCAGTTTACAGGGGAGGAATCAGCCCCAGCATTTT	CASSLQGRNQPQHF
TRBV10-3	-	TRBJ1-1	TRBD1	TGTGCCATCAGTGAGTCCGGGACAGGGGTGGGCACTGAAGCTTTCTTT	CAISESGTGVGTEAFF
TRBV10-3	-	TRBJ1-1	-	TGTGCCATCACGATAAGTTTGCGCGCGAACACTGAAGCTTTCTTT	CAITISLRANTEAFF
TRBV7-3	-	TRBJ2-1	-	TGTGCCAGCAGCTTTTCGCGTGCCGATGAGCAGTTCTTC	CASSFSRADEQFF
TRBV11-1	-	TRBJ1-2	TRBD1	TGTGCCAGCAGCTTATCGGCTGGCAGGGGGCAAGGCTACACCTTC	CASSLSAGRGQGYTF
TRBV18	-	TRBJ1-2	TRBD1	TGTGCCAGCTCACCAAGACCGGGGCAGGGGGCGTTCTATGGCTACACCTTC	CASSPRPGQGAFYGYTF
TRBV5-1	-	TRBJ1-1	-	TGCGCCAGCAGCTTGGCCGAGGGAATGAACACTGAAGCTTTCTTT	CASSLAEGMNTEAFF
TRBV11-2	-	TRBJ1-2	TRBD1	TGTGCCAGCAGCTCTGGACAGGGCGAAAGAGGCTATGGCTACACCTTC	CASSSGQGERGYGYTF
TRBV6-5	-	TRBJ1-1	-	TGTGCCAGCAGTTACAACTACCGGGGGGCCACTGAAGCTTTCTTT	CASSYNYRGATEAFF
TRBV5-4	-	TRBJ1-3	-	TGTGCCAGCAGCTCATCGATCGGACAGCTTGGAAACACCATATATTTT	CASSSSIGQLGNTIYF
TRBV20-1	once	TRBJ2-6	-	TGCAGTGCTAGTCGACAGGAAAGCTCTGGGGCCAACGTCCTGACTTTC	CSASRQESSGANVLTF
TRBV5-1	-	TRBJ2-3	TRBD2	TGCGCCAGCAGCCGAGTTGGTAGCGGGGGGGCGGAAGATACGCAGTATTTT	CASSRVGSGGAEDTQYF
TRBV19	-	TRBJ1-1	-	TGTGCCAGTAGTCGTTCCACGGGGAAGATTAGTGAAGCTTTCTTT	CASSRSTGKISEAFF
TRBV18	-	TRBJ1-2	TRBD1	TGTGCCAGCTCACCCACGGGACAGGGGAACTATGGCTACACCTTC	CASSPTGQGNYGYTF
TRBV3-1/TRBV3-2	once	TRBJ2-2	TRBD2	TGTGCCAGCAGCCCCCGGGGGGGGGCAACCGGGGAGCTGTTTTTT	CASSPRGGATGELFF
TRBV19	-	TRBJ1-4	TRBD1	TGTGCCAGTAGACTACAGGGGGCGCCTGAAAAACTGTTTTTT	CASRLQGAPEKLFF
TRBV6-5	-	TRBJ1-2	-	TGTGCCAGTCGGAGAGCCGTCGACGCTAACTATGGCTACACCTTC	CASRRAVDANYGYTF
TRBV5-4	once	TRBJ1-3	-	TGTGCCAGCAGTCCGGCGGGATCAACGGGAGGCACCATATATTTT	CASSPAGSTGGTIYF
TRBV28	-	TRBJ1-2	-	TGTGCCAGCAGTTTTTCTCGGGGGAACTATGGCTACACCTTC	CASSFSRGNYGYTF
TRBV7-9	-	TRBJ2-2	TRBD1	TGTGCCAGCAGCTTATCAGGGACAGGGAGCCGGGAGCTGTTTTTT	CASSLSGTGSRELFF
TRBV3-1/TRBV3-2	-	TRBJ2-1	-	TGTGCCAGCAGCCGGGCGGTGACGGGGATCTTAGGTGAGCAGTTCTTC	CASSRAVTGILGEQFF
TRBV5-4	-	TRBJ2-7	TRBD1	TGTGCCAGCAGCTCACCCCTTCCGGGACAGGGGGCGCGGCAGTACTTC	CASSSPLPGQGARQYF
TRBV5-1	-	TRBJ1-2	-	TGCGCCAGCAGCTTCTCGGGGGGGAACTATGGCTACACCTTC	CASSFSGGNYGYTF
TRBV20-1	-	TRBJ1-2	TRBD1	TGCAGTGCTGCGGACAGGGCTGGCTACACCTTC	CSAADRAGYTF
TRBV5-4	-	TRBJ2-5	TRBD2	TGTGCCAGCAGCTTAGCGGGGGGTCTGGCGGGGACCCAGTACTTC	CASSLAGGLAGTQYF
TRBV20-1	-	TRBJ2-5	TRBD2	TGCAGTGCTAGTCCGGTGACCCACCTAGCGGGCCAAGAGACCCAGTACTTC	CSASPVTHLAGQETQYF
TRBV5-4	-	TRBJ2-5	-	TGTGCCAGCAGCGATGGGACTACAGGGGAGACCCAGTACTTC	CASSDGTTGETQYF
TRBV15	-	TRBJ2-3	TRBD2	TGTGCCACCAGCAGAGACCTGACTAGCGGGGGGGGAGATACGCAGTATTTT	CATSRDLTSGGGDTQYF
TRBV9	-	TRBJ2-5	TRBD1	TGTGCCAGCAGCCCCCGACAGGGGGCGCGTGGTGAGACCCAGTACTTC	CASSPRQGARGETQYF
TRBV7-2	-	TRBJ1-2	-	TGTGCCAGCATCCAAGGGGGAAACTATGGCTACACCTTC	CASIQGGNYGYTF
TRBV19	-	TRBJ1-1	TRBD1	TGTGCCAGTAGTGACGGACAGGGAAACACTGAAGCTTTCTTT	CASSDGQGNTEAFF
TRBV5-1	few	TRBJ2-3	TRBD2	TGCGCCAGCAGCTTGGGGACTAGGGTCACAGATACGCAGTATTTT	CASSLGTRVTDTQYF
TRBV3-1/TRBV3-2	-	TRBJ1-1	TRBD1	TGTGCCAGCACCCGGGACAGCTGGAACCAAGCTTTCTTT	CASTRDSWNQAFF
TRBV6-5	few	TRBJ1-1	TRBD1	TGTGCCAGCAGATACCGCTTGAGGGGGCACGGCACTGAAGCTTTCTTT	CASRYRLRGHGTEAFF
TRBV5-1	-	TRBJ1-6	TRBD1	TGCGCCAGCAGCTTGTCAGGGGGCGTTGGAAATTCACCCCTCCACTTT	CASSLSGGVGNSPLHF
TRBV7-3	-	TRBJ1-2	-	TGTGCCAGCAGCTTATCGGGGGATCAGGGAGGCTACACCTTC	CASSLSGDQGGYTF
TRBV19	-	TRBJ1-6	TRBD1	TGTGCCAGTAGTGGACAGGGCCCATCACCCCTCCACTTT	CASSGQGPSPLHF
TRBV19	-	TRBJ1-5	-	TGTGCCAGTAGTGCGTACAGGGGCAATCAGCCCCAGCATTTT	CASSAYRGNQPQHF
TRBV9	-	TRBJ1-1	-	TGTGCCAGCAGCGACCAAAACGCCGGGGGCACTGAAGCTTTCTTT	CASSDQNAGGTEAFF
TRBV5-6	-	TRBJ1-6	TRBD1	TGTGCCAGCACCATTCCTGGGGCAGGGGGGAATTCACCCCTCCACTTT	CASTIPGAGGNSPLHF